There are many counts of the clone carrying this T cell receptor (beta chain). The data belong to a study of T cells in Graves' hyperthyroidism and ophthalmopathy. Amplification of TCR beta CDR3 regions was performed using RNA transcripts as template. The HTBI primer set was used in a first-round RT-PCR of the TCR CDR3. TCRdb called the multiplex PCR reads again in MiXCR, with one record for every CDR3 protein. The data show around 700,000 distinct CDR3 sequences, around a sixth seen once. The V end lost 0 bases, the J end lost 4 bases, and 17 bases lay between the germline ends. Germline CDR1 and CDR2: LGHDT and YNNKEL (reference sequence). The CDR3 contains 17 residues.

The chain is built from TRBV3-1 and TRBJ2-3; D gene uncertain. The sequencing sample was made of blood. The sequence was collected from a woman aged 45-60 years with Graves' hyperthyroidism that later progressed to Graves' ophthalmopathy. This CDR3 reads CASSQDFARLLPDTQYF. The CDR3 DNA reads as TGTGCCAGCAGCCAAGATTTCGCGCGACTCCTCCCAGATACGCAGTATTTT.